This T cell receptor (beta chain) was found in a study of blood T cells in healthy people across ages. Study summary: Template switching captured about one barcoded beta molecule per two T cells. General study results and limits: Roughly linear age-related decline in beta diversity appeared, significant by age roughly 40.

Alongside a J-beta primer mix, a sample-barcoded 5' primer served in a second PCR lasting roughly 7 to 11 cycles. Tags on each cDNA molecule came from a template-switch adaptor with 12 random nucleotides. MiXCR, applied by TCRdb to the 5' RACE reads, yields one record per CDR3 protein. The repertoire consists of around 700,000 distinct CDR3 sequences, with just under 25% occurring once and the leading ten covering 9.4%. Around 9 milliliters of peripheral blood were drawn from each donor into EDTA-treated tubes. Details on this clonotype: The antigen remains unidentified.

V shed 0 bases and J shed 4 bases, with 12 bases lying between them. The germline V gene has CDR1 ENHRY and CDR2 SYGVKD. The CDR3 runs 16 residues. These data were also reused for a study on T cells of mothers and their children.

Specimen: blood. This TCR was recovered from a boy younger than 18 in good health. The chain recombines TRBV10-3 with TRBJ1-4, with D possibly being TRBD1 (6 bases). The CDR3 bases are TGTGCCATCAGTGAGTCCCCGGGACAAAGTAATGAAAAACTGTTTTTT. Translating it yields CAISESPGQSNEKLFF.